This T cell receptor (beta chain) was sequenced during a study of shared clonotypes between healthy human individuals. A remark on this clone: Its antigen remains unknown. Other nucleotide sequences in the sample specify the same CDR3.

The CDR3 extends over 15 amino acids. With 1 base removed from V and 4 bases from J, the gap between germline ends came to 14 bases. Germline CDR1 and CDR2: SGHRS and YFSETQ. Overall study results and limits: Exclusively blood specimens were collected; tissue repertoires likely differ.

In the study's own analysis: Filtering differed, since immunoSEQ gave only junction sequences and no quality scores. Produced via immunoSEQ multiplex PCR; TCRdb's table is partial and in-frame only. V, J and clone size are taken as reported in that table, and D and trimming were inferred from the DNA itself. The repertoire holds around 2.1 million clones, around 95% seen once, with roughly 0.13% in the top ten. Source material: naive CD4+ T cells sorted from blood. As to subset: CD45RA+ positively selected. This chain links TRBV5-1 with TRBJ1-2, with D uncertain. The clonotype comes from a man between 18 and 29 years old in good health. CDR3 protein: CASSLTSGGSYGYTF. The CDR3 bases are TGCGCCAGCAGCTTGACGTCCGGCGGGAGCTATGGCTACACCTTC.